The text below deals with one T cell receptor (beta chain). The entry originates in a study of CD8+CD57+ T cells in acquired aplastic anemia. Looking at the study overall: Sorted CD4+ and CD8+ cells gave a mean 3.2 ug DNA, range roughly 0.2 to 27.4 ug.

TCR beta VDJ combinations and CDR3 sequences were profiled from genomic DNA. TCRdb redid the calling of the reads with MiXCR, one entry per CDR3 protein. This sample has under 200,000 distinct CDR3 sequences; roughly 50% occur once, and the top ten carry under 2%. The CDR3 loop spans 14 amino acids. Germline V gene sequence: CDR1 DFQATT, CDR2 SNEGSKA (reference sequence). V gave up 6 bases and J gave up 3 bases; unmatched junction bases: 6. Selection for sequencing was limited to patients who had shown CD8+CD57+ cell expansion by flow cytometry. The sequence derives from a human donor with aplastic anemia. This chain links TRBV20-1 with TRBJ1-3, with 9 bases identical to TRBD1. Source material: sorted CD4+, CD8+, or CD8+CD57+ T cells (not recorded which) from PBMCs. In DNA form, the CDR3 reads TGCAGTGCCCGGGACAGGGTTATTGGAAACACCATATATTTT. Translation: CSARDRVIGNTIYF.